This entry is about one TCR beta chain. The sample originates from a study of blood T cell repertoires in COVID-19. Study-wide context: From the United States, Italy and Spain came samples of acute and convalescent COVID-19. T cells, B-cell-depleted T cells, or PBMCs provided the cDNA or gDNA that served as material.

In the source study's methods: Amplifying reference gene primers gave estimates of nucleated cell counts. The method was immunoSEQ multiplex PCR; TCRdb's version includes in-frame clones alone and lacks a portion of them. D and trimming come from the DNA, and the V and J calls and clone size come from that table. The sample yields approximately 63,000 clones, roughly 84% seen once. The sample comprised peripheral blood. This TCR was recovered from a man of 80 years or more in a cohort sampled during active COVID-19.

The CDR3 DNA reads as TGTGCCAGCAGCCGGAAGGGAGAACTCTACAATGAGCAGTTCTTC. Translating gives CASSRKGELYNEQFF. V usage is TRBV3-1 (or the pseudogene TRBV3-2) and J usage is TRBJ2-1; possible D gene TRBD2, 5 bases. Germline CDR1 reads LGHDT; CDR2 reads YNNKEL (reference sequence). The CDR3 has 15 amino acids. V lost 4 bases, J lost 3 bases, and 13 bases lay in between.